Below, 26 T cell receptor beta chains from the same sample are listed, as sequenced in a study of blood T cell repertoires in COVID-19. The data were produced by immunoSEQ multiplex PCR, yet TCRdb's version contains in-frame clones alone and is incomplete. Of fewer than 650,000 clones in the sample, 85% to 90% were seen once. The sample consisted of peripheral blood. These receptors were taken from a woman between 45 and 60 years old with COVID-19, enrolled during active disease.

This sequence joins TRBV10-3 and TRBJ2-7; 10 nucleotides align to TRBD1. CDR1 and CDR2 (germline): ENHRY, SYGVKD. CDR3 length: 14 amino acids. V was pared by 7 bases and J by 4 bases, with 7 bases of the junction left unmatched. The CDR3 here is CAITAGTGVYEQYF. In DNA, the CDR3 is TGTGCCATCACCGCCGGGACAGGGGTGTACGAGCAGTACTTC.

This chain links TRBV19 with TRBJ2-7; D is uncertain. The ends were cut back, 3 bases at V and 3 bases at J, with 12 bases in the middle. The CDR3 contains 14 residues. Looked up from germline, CDR1 is LNHDA and CDR2 is SQIVND (reference sequence). The CDR3 region is CASSIAVEFYEQYF. The CDR3 DNA reads TGTGCCAGTAGTATTGCGGTGGAGTTCTACGAGCAGTACTTC.

This clone has a single count. The rearrangement uses TRBV30 and TRBJ2-3; TRBD1 agrees at 11 bases. V was clipped by 1 base and J by 4 bases; unmatched bases: 4. The CDR3 covers 15 residues. Germline CDR1 and CDR2: GTSNPN and SVGIG (reference sequence). The DNA for the CDR3 is TGTGCCTGGAGTGGCTGGACAGGGGGCGCAGATACGCAGTATTTT. Residues: CAWSGWTGGADTQYF.

The chain uses TRBV6-1 and TRBJ2-7; the D gene is possibly TRBD1 (6 bases). V was trimmed by 3 bases and J by 6 bases, leaving 15 bases between them. Per germline, CDR1 MNHNS and CDR2 SASEGT. The CDR3 length is 14 residues. The CDR3 sequence is CASSEGAGPLEQYF. The CDR3 DNA sequence: TGTGCCAGCAGTGAGGGGGCAGGGCCTCTCGAGCAGTACTTC.

This sequence joins TRBV10-3 and TRBJ1-5; D is ambiguous. V was pared by 0 bases and J by 4 bases, with 7 bases between. This CDR3 is built from 14 residues. Germline V CDR1 and CDR2: ENHRY, SYGVKD. The DNA for the CDR3 is TGTGCCATCAGTGAGTCGAGTAAGAATCAGCCCCAGCATTTT. It translates to CAISESSKNQPQHF.

The chain recombines TRBV2 with TRBJ2-3, with D perhaps matching TRBD2 (5 bases). This CDR3 is built from 16 residues. V was pared by 4 bases and J by 8 bases, with 22 bases between. Germline assignment: CDR1 SNHLY and CDR2 FYNNEI. The CDR3, as DNA: TGTGCCAGCAGTGTTCGCCCTCGGGTCCAACGGGGTACGCAGTATTTT. It yields the protein CASSVRPRVQRGTQYF.

The chain carries TRBV6-5 and TRBJ1-5, with 7 bases that match TRBD1. V trimming: 8 bases; J trimming: 2 bases; junction bases outside the gene matches: 6. CDR3 size: 14 residues. Germline CDR1 MNHEY, CDR2 SVGAGI. The CDR3, as DNA: TGTGCCAGCGGCAGAGACAGGGGCAATCAGCCCCAGCATTTT. It translates to CASGRDRGNQPQHF.

On this clone itself: Within the sample, other DNA sequences also encode this same CDR3. This chain uses TRBV12-3 or TRBV12-4 with TRBJ1-1; maybe TRBD1 (5 bases). This CDR3 comprises 12 residues. With 9 bases removed from V and 4 bases from J, the gap between germline ends came to 12 bases. The CDR3 protein is CASRGVGTEAFF. The CDR3 DNA reads TGTGCCAGTCGGGGGGTGGGCACTGAAGCTTTCTTT.

The V and J genes are TRBV19 and TRBJ1-5; D call uncertain. Germline lookup yields CDR1 LNHDA and CDR2 SQIVND (reference sequence). The CDR3 is 17 residues long. Trimming left V 0 bases short and J 0 bases short, with 12 bases between. CDR3 nucleotides: TGTGCCAGTAGTATAGATCTTACATACCTTAGCAATCAGCCCCAGCATTTT. Protein: CASSIDLTYLSNQPQHF.

This rearrangement joins TRBV7-6 to TRBJ2-2; 8 nucleotides match TRBD1. Germline V gene sequence: CDR1 SGHVS, CDR2 FNYEAQ. With V trimmed by 3 bases and J by 1 base, 4 bases remained unmatched. This CDR3 is built from 16 residues. DNA of the CDR3: TGTGCCAGCAGCTTCATCGGGACAGGGAACACCGGGGAGCTGTTTTTT. Its translation is CASSFIGTGNTGELFF.

This clone was seen just once. This rearrangement joins TRBV18 to TRBJ1-3, with D hard to call. V was trimmed by 3 bases and J by 2 bases, leaving 11 bases between them. CDR1 and CDR2 from the germline V gene are KGHSH and LQKENI. The CDR3 spans 15 residues. The CDR3 region is CASSPGVQTGNTIYF. The DNA of the CDR3 is TGTGCCAGCTCACCGGGAGTGCAAACTGGAAACACCATATATTTT. The entire variable domain, with the rest obtained from reference TRBV18 and TRBJ1-3, is as follows: NAGVMQNPRHLVRRRGQEARLRCSPMKGHSHVYWYRQLPEEGLKFMVYLQKENIIDESGMPKERFSAEFPKEGPSILRIQQVVRGDSAAYFCASSPGVQTGNTIYFGEGSWLTVV.

The gene calls are TRBV15 and TRBJ1-1; D is unresolved. In germline, CDR1 is LNHNV, CDR2 YYDKDF (reference sequence). V gave up 5 bases and J gave up 4 bases, with 14 bases separating them. The CDR3 covers 14 residues. The chain's CDR3 is CATSPGGRSTEAFF. The CDR3 DNA reads as TGTGCCACCAGCCCTGGAGGGCGTAGCACTGAAGCTTTCTTT.

This sequence joins TRBV7-2 and TRBJ1-2; possibly TRBD1 for D (5 bases). Trimming removed 1 base at V and 3 bases at J, with 9 bases between. Germline CDR1 and CDR2: SGHTA and FQGNSA. The CDR3 spans 14 residues. CDR3 amino acids: CASSLGSRDYGYTF. DNA of the CDR3: TGTGCCAGCAGCTTAGGTAGCAGGGACTATGGCTACACCTTC. Full variable domain (remainder filled in from reference TRBV7-2 and TRBJ1-2): GAGVSQSPSNKVTEKGKDVELRCDPISGHTALYWYRQSLGQGLEFLIYFQGNSAPDKSGLPSDRFSAERTGGSVSTLTIQRTQQEDSAVYLCASSLGSRDYGYTFGSGTRLTVV.

The rearrangement uses TRBV28 and TRBJ1-2; 9 bases fit TRBD1. V was pared by 2 bases and J by 10 bases, with 2 bases of the junction left unmatched. CDR1 is MDHEN, CDR2 SYDVKM, per germline. This CDR3 contains 12 residues. The CDR3 DNA sequence: TGTGCCAGCAGTTTAGACAGGGGGGTCTACACCTTC. Protein: CASSLDRGVYTF.

The rearrangement uses TRBV5-4 and TRBJ2-5; D is possibly TRBD1 (5 bases). Trimming pared 4 bases from V and 4 bases from J, leaving 14 bases between. CDR1 SGHNT and CDR2 YYREEE come from the germline V gene (reference sequence). The CDR3 totals 14 residues. The CDR3 coding sequence is TGTGCCAGCAGCCCTGACCAGGGTTCAGAGACCCAGTACTTC. This sequence encodes CASSPDQGSETQYF. The complete variable domain, with remaining parts taken from reference TRBV5-4 and TRBJ2-5, reads ETGVTQSPTHLIKTRGQQVTLRCSSQSGHNTVSWYQQALGQGPQFIFQYYREEENGRGNFPPRFSGLQFPNYSSELNVNALELDDSALYLCASSPDQGSETQYFGPGTRLLVL.

The chain has TRBV6-5 and TRBJ1-4; D gene uncertain. The CDR3 consists of 16 residues. Germline V lookup: CDR1 MNHEY, CDR2 SVGAGI. Trimming stripped 2 bases from V and 2 bases from J, with 12 bases between. This CDR3 is CASSYPPEGTNEKLFF. DNA for the CDR3: TGTGCCAGCAGTTACCCCCCAGAGGGCACTAATGAAAAACTGTTTTTT.

In DNA form, the CDR3 reads TGTGCCAGCTCAACGGACAGGGGGGCGGGCAATGAGCAGTTCTTC. It translates to CASSTDRGAGNEQFF. V and J are TRBV18 and TRBJ2-1, with TRBD1 matching over 10 bases. The V and J ends lost 5 bases and 6 bases, in that order; junction bases with no gene match: 7. The CDR3 spans 15 residues. The germline gives CDR1 KGHSH, CDR2 LQKENI.

The rearrangement links TRBV12-3 or TRBV12-4 to TRBJ1-5; D ambiguous. This CDR3 region has 13 residues. V lost 6 bases to trimming and J lost 0 bases, with 6 bases between them. CDR3 nucleotide sequence: TGTGCCAGCAGCCTCTATAGCAATCAGCCCCAGCATTTT. Translating gives CASSLYSNQPQHF.

Concerning this clone: Because the CDR3's place on the DNA is in doubt, the DNA is left out and the CDR3 is given as listed by TCRdb. Additional DNA sequences in this sample encode the identical CDR3. The J gene is TRBJ1-1, the V gene TRBV27; the table's D call TRBD1 went unverified against the DNA. A total of 13 residues make up the CDR3, ends included. Germline CDR1 and CDR2: MNHEY and SMNVEV (reference sequence). The CDR3 spells CASSFLAGTEAFF.

On this clone itself: At the DNA level, this CDR3 is encoded by other sequences in the same sample as well. The V call is TRBV5-1, the J call TRBJ2-2, with unresolved D. Germline values: CDR1 SGHRS, CDR2 YFSETQ. Trimming removed 0 bases at V and 1 base at J, with 4 bases between. This CDR3 is 14 amino acids long. This CDR3 is CASSLGRNTGELFF. In DNA form, the CDR3 reads TGCGCCAGCAGCTTGGGTAGGAACACCGGGGAGCTGTTTTTT. Variable domain in full (rest from reference TRBV5-1 and TRBJ2-2): KAGVTQTPRYLIKTRGQQVTLSCSPISGHRSVSWYQQTPGQGLQFLFEYFSETQRNKGNFPGRFSGRQFSNSRSEMNVSTLELGDSALYLCASSLGRNTGELFFGEGSRLTVL.

The count of this clone is one. The chain employs TRBV19 and TRBJ1-4; TRBD1 matches 8 bases. Germline lookup yields CDR1 LNHDA and CDR2 SQIVND (reference sequence). The CDR3 is made up of 15 amino acids. The ends lost 7 bases at V and 8 bases at J; junction bases unmatched: 12. The CDR3: CASNQLRDRTEKLFF. In DNA form, the CDR3 reads TGTGCCAGTAATCAACTCCGGGACAGGACCGAAAAACTGTTTTTT.

The chain is built from TRBV5-1 and TRBJ1-1; tentative D call: TRBD1 (5 bases). This CDR3 has 15 amino acids. V was pared by 5 bases and J by 2 bases, with 16 bases between. From germline, CDR1 is SGHRS and CDR2 YFSETQ. Here the CDR3 DNA reads TGCGCCAGCAGGACAGCGCTCGACCTAAACACTGAAGCTTTCTTT. Residues: CASRTALDLNTEAFF. Looking up the rest from reference TRBV5-1 and TRBJ1-1 gives the full variable domain: KAGVTQTPRYLIKTRGQQVTLSCSPISGHRSVSWYQQTPGQGLQFLFEYFSETQRNKGNFPGRFSGRQFSNSRSEMNVSTLELGDSALYLCASRTALDLNTEAFFGQGTRLTVV.

V is TRBV27 and J is TRBJ1-1; the D gene is possibly TRBD1 (5 bases). The CDR3 totals 13 residues. V shed 5 bases and J shed 6 bases, with 13 bases lying between them. CDR1 and CDR2 (germline): MNHEY, SMNVEV (reference sequence). CDR3 residues: CASSALWGAEAFF. The CDR3 DNA sequence: TGTGCCAGCAGTGCTCTATGGGGGGCTGAAGCTTTCTTT.

The gene calls are TRBV2 and TRBJ1-1; D uncertain. Germline V CDR1 and CDR2: SNHLY, FYNNEI. This CDR3 has 15 amino acids. Trimming removed 0 bases from V and 5 bases from J, with 13 bases in between. CDR3 sequence reads: CASSEALRVGTEAFF. Here the CDR3 DNA reads TGTGCCAGCAGTGAAGCGCTTCGGGTTGGGACTGAAGCTTTCTTT.

V gene TRBV29-1 combines with J gene TRBJ2-3, with 8 bases that match TRBD1. The CDR3 spans 15 residues. The V gene end was trimmed by 1 base and the J gene end by 2 bases; junction bases not matched to a gene: 5. Germline CDR1 is SQVTM and CDR2 is ANQGSEA. The CDR3 region is CSVEGDRGPTDTQYF. DNA of the CDR3: TGCAGCGTTGAAGGAGACAGGGGTCCCACAGATACGCAGTATTTT.

This chain joins TRBV28 and TRBJ2-5, with D possibly being TRBD1 (5 bases). This CDR3 is built from 15 residues. CDR1 is MDHEN, CDR2 SYDVKM, per germline. V gave up 5 bases and J gave up 5 bases, with 18 bases separating them. The CDR3 sequence is CASSRPTATTETQYF. The CDR3 nucleotides are TGTGCCAGCAGTCGCCCGACAGCCACTACGGAGACCCAGTACTTC.